The 27 T cell receptor beta chains listed next were all sequenced from one sample in a study of T cell responses to AZD1222 COVID-19 vaccine. TCRdb's table, derived via immunoSEQ multiplex PCR, lists solely in-frame clones and lacks some. This repertoire shows 130,000 or so clones, over 75% found once; its top ten account for 6.9%. Sequencing was performed on peripheral blood, taken on day 0 of AZD1222 vaccination. The receptors here all came from an adult in good health.

This clone appeared a few times. The J gene is TRBJ2-2, the V gene TRBV6-4; 9 nucleotides line up with TRBD2. Germline V gives CDR1 MRHNA, CDR2 SNTAGT. The CDR3 consists of 15 residues. The J segment lost 5 bases and the V segment lost 5 bases, leaving 6 bases of the junction unmatched. The DNA for the CDR3 is TGTGCCAGCAGTCTGGTAGCGGGGGATACCGGGGAGCTGTTTTTT. Protein product: CASSLVAGDTGELFF.

CDR3 coding DNA: TGTGCCAGTAGTATCAGTGGGACAGGGGATGCGACCCAGTACTTC. It encodes CASSISGTGDATQYF. The V call is TRBV19, the J call TRBJ2-5; 10 bases align to TRBD1. The CDR3 runs to 15 residues. The junction had 8 bases not matched to a gene; V was cut back by 3 bases and J by 7 bases. In germline, CDR1 is LNHDA, CDR2 SQIVND (reference sequence).

V is TRBV27 and J is TRBJ1-2; 7 bases match TRBD1. J gave up 4 bases and V 7 bases, and 9 bases lay outside the gene matches. The CDR3 runs to 14 residues. Germline V CDR1 and CDR2: MNHEY, SMNVEV (reference sequence). The CDR3 sequence: CASKPFAGGYGYTF. In nucleotides, the CDR3 is TGTGCCAGCAAACCTTTTGCAGGGGGCTATGGCTACACCTTC.

This clone was recorded once. This specimen includes other DNA sequences encoding the same CDR3. The chain is built from TRBV6-5 and TRBJ2-5; possibly TRBD1 for D (6 bases). This CDR3 spans 13 amino acids. The germline V gene has CDR1 MNHEY and CDR2 SVGAGI. Deletions cut 2 bases from V and 5 bases from J, with 9 bases between. The CDR3 spells CASSYGGLETQYF. CDR3 sequence (DNA): TGTGCCAGCAGTTACGGGGGCTTGGAGACCCAGTACTTC.

This chain uses TRBV27 with TRBJ2-5, with TRBD2 matching over 9 bases. Trimming removed 2 bases from V and 7 bases from J; junction bases left unmatched: 14. The CDR3 extends over 17 amino acids. From germline, CDR1 is MNHEY and CDR2 SMNVEV (reference sequence). Written as DNA, the CDR3 is TGTGCCAGCAGTTTACCTCCAGGTGCGGGGGGGCCCAGGACCCAGTACTTC. Encoded protein: CASSLPPGAGGPRTQYF.

This clone showed up just once. The chain employs TRBV19 and TRBJ1-5, with D possibly TRBD1 on 5 matching bases. This CDR3 is built from 13 residues. Germline CDR1 LNHDA, CDR2 SQIVND (reference sequence). Written as DNA, the CDR3 is TGTGCTTCAAGTGGGGGGTTCAATCAGCCCCAGCATTTT. Amino acids: CASSGGFNQPQHF.

This clone was detected only once. The chain couples TRBV10-3 to TRBJ1-1, with a weak D call TRBD1 (6 bases). CDR1 is ENHRY, CDR2 SYGVKD, per germline. Trimming took off 3 bases at V and 1 base at J, with 15 bases between the two ends. The CDR3 runs 16 residues. In DNA form, the CDR3 reads TGTGCCATCAGTGAACCCCGGGGGCATTGGAACACTGAAGCTTTCTTT. Translated: CAISEPRGHWNTEAFF.

The V and J genes are TRBV4-2 and TRBJ2-5; 10 bases align to TRBD2. The CDR3 length is 15 residues. J gave up 3 bases and V 4 bases, and 5 bases lay outside the gene matches. Looked up from germline, CDR1 is LGHNA and CDR2 is YNFKEQ. The CDR3 region has the DNA TGTGCCAGCAGCCTGAGGAGCGGGGGGGAAGAGACCCAGTACTTC. This sequence encodes CASSLRSGGEETQYF.

The V and J genes are TRBV30 and TRBJ1-5; unclear D gene. This CDR3 has 12 residues. Trimming took 3 bases from V and 7 from J, leaving 10 bases between them. Germline assignment: CDR1 GTSNPN and CDR2 SVGIG (reference sequence). CDR3 DNA sequence: TGTGCCTGGAGCCTAAGACACCAGCCCCAGCATTTT. Translation gives CAWSLRHQPQHF.

V and J are TRBV25-1 and TRBJ1-6; TRBD1 agrees at 9 bases. This CDR3 contains 17 residues. Germline values: CDR1 MGHDK, CDR2 SYGVNS. With 5 bases clipped from V and 7 bases from J, the junction kept 12 bases outside the gene matches. Written as DNA, the CDR3 is TGTGCCAGCAGTCCGAAGGAGGTGGGACAGGGCAATTCACCCCTCCACTTT. Protein sequence: CASSPKEVGQGNSPLHF.

The J gene is TRBJ1-2, the V gene TRBV6-5; D is unclear. This CDR3 comprises 12 residues. Trimming removed 6 bases at V and 8 bases at J, with 13 bases between. CDR1 and CDR2 from the germline V gene are MNHEY and SVGAGI. CDR3 sequence reads: CASRDLVTGYTF. The CDR3 region has the DNA TGTGCCAGCAGGGACCTGGTGACGGGCTACACCTTC.

This rearrangement joins TRBV30 to TRBJ2-7, with D unresolved. CDR1 GTSNPN and CDR2 SVGIG come from the germline V gene (reference sequence). Trimming cost V 5 bases and J 2 bases, with 7 bases left between them. The CDR3 is 11 residues long. This CDR3 is CAWGPTYEQYF. CDR3 DNA: TGTGCCTGGGGCCCGACCTACGAGCAGTACTTC.

V is TRBV7-8 and J is TRBJ1-2; a possible D gene is TRBD1 (5 bases). Between the trimmed V and J ends, which lost 0 bases and 6 bases, there was a span of 17 bases. Germline-derived CDR1 and CDR2 are SGHVS and FQNEAQ. This CDR3 has 16 amino acids. CDR3 sequence (DNA): TGTGCCAGCAGCTTAGCGTATTCGGCAGGGAGGGATGGCTACACCTTC. Protein sequence: CASSLAYSAGRDGYTF.

The chain uses TRBV18 and TRBJ2-5; tentatively, D is TRBD2 (6 bases). The germline gives CDR1 KGHSH, CDR2 LQKENI. Trimming pared 6 bases from V and 4 bases from J, leaving 15 bases between. This CDR3 contains 14 residues. The CDR3 spells CASSPPGDGETQYF. The CDR3 coding sequence is TGTGCCAGCTCGCCCCCGGGGGACGGAGAGACCCAGTACTTC.

This chain links TRBV3-1 (or the pseudogene TRBV3-2) with TRBJ2-5; perhaps TRBD2 as D (6 bases). V lost 2 bases, J lost 2 bases, and 21 bases lay in between. The CDR3 is made up of 18 amino acids. CDR1 is LGHDT and CDR2 is YNNKEL in the germline V gene (reference sequence). CDR3 amino acids: CASSQLGGRGRTQETQYF. In DNA, the CDR3 is TGTGCCAGCAGCCAATTGGGAGGTCGGGGTAGAACTCAAGAGACCCAGTACTTC.

The V gene is TRBV6-2 or TRBV6-3, the J gene TRBJ2-3, with D perhaps TRBD2 (6 bases). V was clipped by 6 bases and J by 0 bases, with 13 bases between them. The CDR3 has 15 amino acids. Germline V gene sequence: CDR1 MNHEY, CDR2 SVGEGT. DNA for the CDR3: TGTGCCAGCAGCTTGGGGGGTTCTAGCACAGATACGCAGTATTTT. Amino acids: CASSLGGSSTDTQYF.

The rearrangement uses TRBV6-5 and TRBJ2-5; no clear D. In germline, CDR1 is MNHEY, CDR2 SVGAGI. The CDR3 has 15 residues. V lost 0 bases to trimming and J lost 4 bases, with 12 bases between them. The CDR3 coding sequence is TGTGCCAGCAGTTACTCGATATCCAGGCTAGAGACCCAGTACTTC. This sequence encodes CASSYSISRLETQYF.

This clone is a singleton in its sample. The chain is built from TRBV4-3 and TRBJ2-7, with 7 positions matching TRBD1. The CDR3 is made up of 17 amino acids. After removal of 1 base from V and 2 bases from J, the junction contained 11 bases not matched to a gene. CDR1 LGHNA and CDR2 YSLEER come from the germline V gene. As DNA, the CDR3 is TGCGCCAGCAGCCAAGTAGAGGCGAGACAGGGAACCTACGAGCAGTACTTC. Its translation: CASSQVEARQGTYEQYF.

This clone was detected only once. The chain recombines TRBV10-3 with TRBJ1-4; D is uncertain. Germline V CDR1 and CDR2: ENHRY, SYGVKD. This CDR3 comprises 14 residues. Trimming removed 3 bases at V and 3 bases at J, with 8 bases between. The CDR3 sequence is CAISERQSNEKLFF. In DNA form, the CDR3 reads TGTGCCATCAGTGAACGGCAGTCTAATGAAAAACTGTTTTTT.

This clone was picked up one time. The chain recombines TRBV7-2 with TRBJ1-3; possible D gene TRBD1, 5 bases. Germline values: CDR1 SGHTA, CDR2 FQGNSA. The CDR3 is 15 amino acids. V was cut by 5 bases and J by 2 bases, with 13 bases left in between. The CDR3, as DNA: TGTGCCAGCAGCGTTCAGGGTTGGGCTGGAAACACCATATATTTT. This translates into CASSVQGWAGNTIYF.

The genes are TRBV4-3 and TRBJ2-7, with 7 bases identical to TRBD2. The CDR3 consists of 13 residues. The V gene end was trimmed by 0 bases and the J gene end by 6 bases; junction bases not matched to a gene: 2. Germline V CDR1 and CDR2: LGHNA, YSLEER. Here the CDR3 DNA reads TGCGCCAGCAGCCAAGAGGGAGGGTTCGAGCAGTACTTC. Encoded protein: CASSQEGGFEQYF.

V gene TRBV4-2 combines with J gene TRBJ1-3; possible D gene TRBD1, 5 bases. Germline-derived CDR1 and CDR2 are LGHNA and YNFKEQ. V was cut by 1 base and J by 3 bases, with 16 bases left in between. This CDR3 has 17 residues. CDR3 bases: TGTGCCAGCAGCCAAGGCGTTGAGGGACTGATTGGAAACACCATATATTTT. Translating it yields CASSQGVEGLIGNTIYF.

The chain joins TRBV28 to TRBJ2-1; TRBD2 aligns across 7 bases. V trimming: 8 bases; J trimming: 0 bases; junction bases outside the gene matches: 10. This CDR3 is 16 amino acids long. The germline CDR1 and CDR2 sequences are MDHEN and SYDVKM. In DNA, the CDR3 is TGTGCCAGCCGCGAAGTACTAGCGACCTCCTACAATGAGCAGTTCTTC. Its protein product is CASREVLATSYNEQFF.

This sequence joins TRBV27 and TRBJ2-5, with 8 bases that match TRBD1. V dropped 5 bases and J dropped 4; count of bases not matched to a gene: 6. Germline CDR1 reads MNHEY; CDR2 reads SMNVEV (reference sequence). The CDR3 spans 14 residues. The CDR3: CASSTPDRVETQYF. The CDR3 coding sequence is TGTGCCAGCAGTACCCCGGACAGGGTAGAGACCCAGTACTTC.

The chain combines TRBV6-5 with TRBJ1-5; D possibly corresponds to TRBD1 (5 bases). The length of the CDR3 is 14 residues. V dropped 6 bases and J dropped 6 bases, with 15 bases sitting between them. Per germline, CDR1 MNHEY and CDR2 SVGAGI. The DNA for the CDR3 is TGTGCCAGCAGAGGATCGGGGGAACGTCAGCCCCAGCATTTT. Its translation is CASRGSGERQPQHF.

As regards this clone: The junction departs from the called germline gene at one end, perhaps through a read error. The chain joins TRBV28 to TRBJ1-2, with 7 bases aligning to TRBD1. The CDR3 runs 13 residues. The germline V gene encodes CDR1 MDHEN and CDR2 SYDVKM. CDR3 nucleotide sequence: TGTGCCAGCAGTGGGACAGCTAAATATGGCTACACCTTC. Translated: CASSGTAKYGYTF.

The chain has TRBV30 and TRBJ1-6; 8 bases align to TRBD1. Germline assignment: CDR1 GTSNPN and CDR2 SVGIG (reference sequence). The CDR3 extends over 15 amino acids. After removal of 4 bases from V and 6 bases from J, the junction contained 8 bases not matched to a gene. The CDR3 DNA follows: TGTGCCTGGATCATCAAAACAGGGGGTAATTCACCCCTCCACTTT. It translates to CAWIIKTGGNSPLHF.